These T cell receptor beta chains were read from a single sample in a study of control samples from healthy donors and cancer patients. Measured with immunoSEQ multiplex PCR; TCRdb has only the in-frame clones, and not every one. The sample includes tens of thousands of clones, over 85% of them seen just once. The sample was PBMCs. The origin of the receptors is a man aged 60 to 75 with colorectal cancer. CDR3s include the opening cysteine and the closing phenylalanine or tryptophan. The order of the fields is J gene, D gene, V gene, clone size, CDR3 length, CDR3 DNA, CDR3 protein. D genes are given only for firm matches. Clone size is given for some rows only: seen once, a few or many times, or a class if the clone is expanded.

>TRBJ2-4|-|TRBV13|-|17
TGTGCCAGCAGCTTAGGGGGGACAACAGTAGCCAAAAACATTCAGTACTTC
CASSLGGTTVAKNIQYF
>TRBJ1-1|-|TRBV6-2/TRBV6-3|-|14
TGTGCCAGCAGTTACAGGGACGATGTGACTGAAGCTTTCTTT
CASSYRDDVTEAFF
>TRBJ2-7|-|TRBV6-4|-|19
TGTGCCAGCAGTAGCCCCCGAGCGTACCCCCCTTGGAGATCCTACGAGCAGTACTTC
CASSSPRAYPPWRSYEQYF
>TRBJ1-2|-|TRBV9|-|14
TGTGCCAGCAGCGGAGACCTGGGTGGCTATGGCTACACCTTC
CASSGDLGGYGYTF
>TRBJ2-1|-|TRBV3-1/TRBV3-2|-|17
TGTGCCAGCAGCCAAGATTATGGCAGTCTTTCCTACAATGAGCAGTTCTTC
CASSQDYGSLSYNEQFF
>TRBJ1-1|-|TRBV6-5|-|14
TGTGCCAGCAGGCTCACAATCTCGGTCCCTGAAGCTTTCTTT
CASRLTISVPEAFF
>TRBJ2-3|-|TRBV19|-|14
TGTGCCAGTAGTATAGGACTTCTCACAGATACGCAGTATTTT
CASSIGLLTDTQYF
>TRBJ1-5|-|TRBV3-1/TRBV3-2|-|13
TGTGCCAGCAGCGATTATGGCAATCAGCCCCAGCATTTT
CASSDYGNQPQHF
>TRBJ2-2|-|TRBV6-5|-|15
TGTGCCAGCAGTTACTCCAGGGAACGGTCCCGGGAGCTGTTTTTT
CASSYSRERSRELFF
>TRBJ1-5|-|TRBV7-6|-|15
TGTGCCAGCAGCGCGGACTATGGGAGCAATCAGCCCCAGCATTTT
CASSADYGSNQPQHF
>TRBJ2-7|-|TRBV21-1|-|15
TGTGTCAGCAGCGCGTCCCGGGCCTCCTCCTACGAGCAGTACTTC
CVSSASRASSYEQYF
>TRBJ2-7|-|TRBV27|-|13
TGTGCCAGCAGTTTACAACAGGGCTACGAGCAGTACTTC
CASSLQQGYEQYF
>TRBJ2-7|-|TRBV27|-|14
TGTGCCAGCAGTTCCAGTCGCCGGGTCGACGAGCAGTACTTC
CASSSSRRVDEQYF
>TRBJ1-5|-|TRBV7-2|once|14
TGTGCCAGCAGCGACCGGGACTCTTATCAGCCCCAGCATTTT
CASSDRDSYQPQHF
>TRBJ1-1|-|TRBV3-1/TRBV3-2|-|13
TGTGCCAGCAGCCAAGACTGGTCCCTGAACGCTTTCTTT
CASSQDWSLNAFF
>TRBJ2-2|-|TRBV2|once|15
TGTGCCAGCACCGGACGGGGAAAGGGGTCCGGGGAGCTGTTTTTT
CASTGRGKGSGELFF
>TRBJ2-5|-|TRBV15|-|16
TGTGCCACCAGCATTAGACACAGGGACGAGGGGGGGACCCAGTACTTC
CATSIRHRDEGGTQYF
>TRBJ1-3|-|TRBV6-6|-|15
TGTGCCAGCAATTCCAGGAGCCAGGCTGGAAACACCATATATTTT
CASNSRSQAGNTIYF
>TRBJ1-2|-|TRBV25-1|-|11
TGTGCCAGCAGTGCAGTTGATGGCTACACCTTC
CASSAVDGYTF
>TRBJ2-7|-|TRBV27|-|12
TGTGCCAGCAGTTTAGGAGGACAGAAGCAGTACTTC
CASSLGGQKQYF
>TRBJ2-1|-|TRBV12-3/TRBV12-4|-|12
TGTGCCAGCAGTTTAAGTTACAATGAGCAGTTCTTC
CASSLSYNEQFF
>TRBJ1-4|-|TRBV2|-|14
TGTGCCAGCACGAAAAAGGCGGGGTATGAAAAACTGTTTTTT
CASTKKAGYEKLFF
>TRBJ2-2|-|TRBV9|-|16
TGTGCCAGCAGCGAGCGTCAGGGGACGAACACCGGGGAGCTGTTTTTT
CASSERQGTNTGELFF
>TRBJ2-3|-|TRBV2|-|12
TGTGCCAGCAGATCCTACGGGGATACGCAGTATTTT
CASRSYGDTQYF
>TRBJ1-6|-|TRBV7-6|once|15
TGTGCCAGCAGCTTAGACGCGGGTAGACGGTCACCCCTCCACTTT
CASSLDAGRRSPLHF
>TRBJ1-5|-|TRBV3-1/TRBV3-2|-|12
TGTGCCAGCAGCCAAGGCGGTCAGCCCCAGCATTTT
CASSQGGQPQHF
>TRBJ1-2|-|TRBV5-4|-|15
TGTGCCAGCAGCCCGGACGCGGGGGCCCTCTATGGCTACACCTTC
CASSPDAGALYGYTF
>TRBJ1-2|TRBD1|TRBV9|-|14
TGTGCCAGCAGCGTAGCGCCGACAGGGGGTGGCTACACCTTC
CASSVAPTGGGYTF
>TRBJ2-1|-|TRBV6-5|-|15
TGTGCCAGCAGTTACCGGGCCAGTCCTTACAATGAGCAGTTCTTC
CASSYRASPYNEQFF
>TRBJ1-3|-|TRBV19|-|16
TGTGCCAGTAGTATGCCCGGACAGACACCAGGAAACACCATATATTTT
CASSMPGQTPGNTIYF
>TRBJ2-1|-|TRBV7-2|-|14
TGTGCCAGCAGCTTAGGCGGCTCGCCCGTTGAGCAGTTCTTC
CASSLGGSPVEQFF
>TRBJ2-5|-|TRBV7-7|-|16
TGTGCCAGAACTCACTCCCGAGGGGGATCGGCGGAGACCCAGTACTTC
CARTHSRGGSAETQYF
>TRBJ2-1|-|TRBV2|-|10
TGTGCCAGCAGTGAAGGTGAGCAGTTCTTC
CASSEGEQFF
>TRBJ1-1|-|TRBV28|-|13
TGTGCCAGCAGTTACCTCGGGTCCACTGAAGCTTTCTTT
CASSYLGSTEAFF
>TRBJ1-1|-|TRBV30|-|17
TGTGCCTGGAGTGTAAGGGCCAGGGTGTCAAATAGCCCTGAAGCTTTCTTT
CAWSVRARVSNSPEAFF
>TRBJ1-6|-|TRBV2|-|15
TGTGCCAGCAGTGAAGGTCGATCCCAAGGGTCACCCCTCCACTTT
CASSEGRSQGSPLHF
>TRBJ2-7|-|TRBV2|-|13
TGTGCCAGCAGCCTAACCCCGGGGTCGCCGCAGTACTTC
CASSLTPGSPQYF
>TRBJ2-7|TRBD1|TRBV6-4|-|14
TGTGCCAGCAAGGAACCGGGACAGGGCTACGAGCAGTACTTC
CASKEPGQGYEQYF
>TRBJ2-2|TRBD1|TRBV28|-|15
TGTGCCAGCAGTGGGGACAGGACGGTCACCGGGGAGCTGTTTTTT
CASSGDRTVTGELFF
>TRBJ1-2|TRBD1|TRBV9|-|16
TGTGCCAGCAGCGGCAGACAGGGTCCTTTTCTCTATGGCTACACCTTC
CASSGRQGPFLYGYTF
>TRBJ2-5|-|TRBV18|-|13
TGTGCCAGCTCACTAGGACAGAAAGAGACCCAGTACTTC
CASSLGQKETQYF
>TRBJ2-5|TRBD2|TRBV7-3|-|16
TGTGCCAGCAGCCCAGGGGGACTAGCCCGCCAAGAGACCCAGTACTTC
CASSPGGLARQETQYF
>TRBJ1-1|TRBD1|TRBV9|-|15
TGTGCCAGCAGCGTAGTGGGACAGGGATACACTGAAGCTTTCTTT
CASSVVGQGYTEAFF
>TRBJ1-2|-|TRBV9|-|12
TGTGCCAGCAGCCTAGGATGGGACGGCTACACCTTC
CASSLGWDGYTF
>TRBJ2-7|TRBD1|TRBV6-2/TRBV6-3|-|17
TGTGCCAGCAGTTACACAGTGGACAGGGCCTACTCCTACGAGCAGTACTTC
CASSYTVDRAYSYEQYF
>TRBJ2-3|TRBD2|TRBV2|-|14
TGTGCCAGCAGTTGGACTAGCGGGACGGATACGCAGTATTTT
CASSWTSGTDTQYF
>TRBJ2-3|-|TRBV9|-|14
TGTGCCAGCAGCGTAGTATCTACCTCAGATACGCAGTATTTT
CASSVVSTSDTQYF
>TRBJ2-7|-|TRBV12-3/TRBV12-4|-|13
TGTGCCAGCAGTTTAGGTGTGGGCGGCCGGCTGTACTTC
CASSLGVGGRLYF
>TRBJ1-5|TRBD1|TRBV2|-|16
TGTGCCAGCAGTTCGTCAGGGGGCCTAAGCAATCAGCCCCAGCATTTT
CASSSSGGLSNQPQHF
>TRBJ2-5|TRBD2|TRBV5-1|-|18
TGCGCCAGCAGCCTCATTCCGAGCGGGGGGCCTCTCCAAGAGACCCAGTACTTC
CASSLIPSGGPLQETQYF
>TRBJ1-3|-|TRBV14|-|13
TGTGCCAGCAGCCAAGCAGGGGGAAACACCATATATTTT
CASSQAGGNTIYF